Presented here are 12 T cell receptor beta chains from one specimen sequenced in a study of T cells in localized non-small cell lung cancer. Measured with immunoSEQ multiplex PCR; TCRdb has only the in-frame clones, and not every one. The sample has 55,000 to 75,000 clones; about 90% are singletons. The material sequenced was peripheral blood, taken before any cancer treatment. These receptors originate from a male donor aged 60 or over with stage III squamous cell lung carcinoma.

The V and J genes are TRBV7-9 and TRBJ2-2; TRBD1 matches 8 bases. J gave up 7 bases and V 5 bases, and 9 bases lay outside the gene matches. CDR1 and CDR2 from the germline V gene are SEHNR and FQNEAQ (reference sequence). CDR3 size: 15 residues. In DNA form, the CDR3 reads TGTGCCAGCAGCATGGACAGGGTCGGGGTCGGGGAGCTGTTTTTT. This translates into CASSMDRVGVGELFF.

Here the CDR3 reads CAWSLTGVYGYTF. Written as DNA, the CDR3 is TGTGCCTGGAGCCTCACAGGGGTCTATGGCTACACCTTC. The V call is TRBV30, the J call TRBJ1-2; 7 bases line up with TRBD1. The CDR3 runs 13 residues. The V gene's germline CDR1 is GTSNPN and CDR2 SVGIG (reference sequence). V gave up 3 bases and J gave up 4 bases; unmatched junction bases: 5.

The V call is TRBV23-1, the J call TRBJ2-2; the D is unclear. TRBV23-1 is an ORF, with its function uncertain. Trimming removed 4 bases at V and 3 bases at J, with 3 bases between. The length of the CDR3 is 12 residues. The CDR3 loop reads CASSRHTGELFF. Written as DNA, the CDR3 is TGCGCCAGCAGTCGTCACACCGGGGAGCTGTTTTTT.

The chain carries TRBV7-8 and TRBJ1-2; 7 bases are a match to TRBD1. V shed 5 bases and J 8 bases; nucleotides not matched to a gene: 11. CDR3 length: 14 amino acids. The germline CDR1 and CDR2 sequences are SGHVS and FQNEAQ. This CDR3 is CASSRGQTSRGYTF. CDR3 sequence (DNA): TGTGCCAGCAGCCGGGGACAGACCAGCAGGGGCTACACCTTC. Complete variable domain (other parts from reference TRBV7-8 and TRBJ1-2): GAGVSQSPRYKVAKRGQDVALRCDPISGHVSLFWYQQALGQGPEFLTYFQNEAQLDKSGLPSDRFFAERPEGSVSTLKIQRTQQEDSAVYLCASSRGQTSRGYTFGSGTRLTVV.

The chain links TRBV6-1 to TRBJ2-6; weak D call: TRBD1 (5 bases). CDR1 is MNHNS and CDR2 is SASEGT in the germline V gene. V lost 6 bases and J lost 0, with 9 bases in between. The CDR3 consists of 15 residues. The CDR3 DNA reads TGTGCCAGCAGCGCTACAGGCTCTGGGGCCAACGTCCTGACTTTC. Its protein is CASSATGSGANVLTF.

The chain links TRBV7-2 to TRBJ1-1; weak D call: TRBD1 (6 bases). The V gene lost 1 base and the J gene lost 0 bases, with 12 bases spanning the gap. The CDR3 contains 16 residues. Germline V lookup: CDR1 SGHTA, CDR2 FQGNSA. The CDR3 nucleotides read TGTGCCAGCAGCTTAGTGGGGGGGCCCATGAACACTGAAGCTTTCTTT. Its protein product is CASSLVGGPMNTEAFF.

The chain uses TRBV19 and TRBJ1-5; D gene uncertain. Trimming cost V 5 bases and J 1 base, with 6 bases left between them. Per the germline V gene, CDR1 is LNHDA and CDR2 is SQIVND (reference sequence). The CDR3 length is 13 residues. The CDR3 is CASSYGSNQPQHF. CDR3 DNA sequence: TGTGCCAGTAGTTACGGAAGCAATCAGCCCCAGCATTTT.

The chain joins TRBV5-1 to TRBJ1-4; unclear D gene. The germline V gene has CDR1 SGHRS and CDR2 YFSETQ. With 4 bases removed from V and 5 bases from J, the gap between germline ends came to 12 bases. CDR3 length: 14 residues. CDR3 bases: TGCGCCAGCAGCCTGACGGTGGGGAATGAAAAACTGTTTTTT. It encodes CASSLTVGNEKLFF.

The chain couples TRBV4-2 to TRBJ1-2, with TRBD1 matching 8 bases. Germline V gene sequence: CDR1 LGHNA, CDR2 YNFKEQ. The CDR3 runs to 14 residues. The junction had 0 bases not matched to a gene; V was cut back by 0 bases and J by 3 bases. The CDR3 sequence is CASSQETGDYGYTF. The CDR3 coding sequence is TGTGCCAGCAGCCAAGAGACAGGGGACTATGGCTACACCTTC.

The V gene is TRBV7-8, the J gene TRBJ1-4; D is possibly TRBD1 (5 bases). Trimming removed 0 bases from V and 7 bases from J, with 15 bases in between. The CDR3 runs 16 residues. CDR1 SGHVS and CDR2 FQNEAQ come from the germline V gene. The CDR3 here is CASSLARGLGGEKLFF. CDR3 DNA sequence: TGTGCCAGCAGCTTAGCGCGGGGGTTGGGTGGTGAAAAACTGTTTTTT.

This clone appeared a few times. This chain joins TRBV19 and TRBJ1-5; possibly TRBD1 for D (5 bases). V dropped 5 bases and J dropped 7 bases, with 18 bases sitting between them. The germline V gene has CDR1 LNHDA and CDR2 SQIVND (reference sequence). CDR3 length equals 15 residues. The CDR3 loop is CASSEGTTEGQPQHF. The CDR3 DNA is TGTGCCAGTAGTGAAGGGACCACAGAGGGGCAGCCCCAGCATTTT.

CDR3 loop: CASSEGVGPNTEAFF. The CDR3 nucleotides read TGTGCCAGCAGTGAGGGGGTAGGGCCGAACACTGAAGCTTTCTTT. The gene calls are TRBV2 and TRBJ1-1, with a possible D match to TRBD1 (5 bases). Germline CDR1 reads SNHLY; CDR2 reads FYNNEI. The CDR3 extends over 15 amino acids. The V end was cut by 3 bases, the J end by 1 base, with 12 bases between. Together with reference TRBV2 and TRBJ1-1, the CDR3 gives the full variable domain: EPEVTQTPSHQVTQMGQEVILRCVPISNHLYFYWYRQILGQKVEFLVSFYNNEISEKSEIFDDQFSVERPDGSNFTLKIRSTKLEDSAMYFCASSEGVGPNTEAFFGQGTRLTVV.